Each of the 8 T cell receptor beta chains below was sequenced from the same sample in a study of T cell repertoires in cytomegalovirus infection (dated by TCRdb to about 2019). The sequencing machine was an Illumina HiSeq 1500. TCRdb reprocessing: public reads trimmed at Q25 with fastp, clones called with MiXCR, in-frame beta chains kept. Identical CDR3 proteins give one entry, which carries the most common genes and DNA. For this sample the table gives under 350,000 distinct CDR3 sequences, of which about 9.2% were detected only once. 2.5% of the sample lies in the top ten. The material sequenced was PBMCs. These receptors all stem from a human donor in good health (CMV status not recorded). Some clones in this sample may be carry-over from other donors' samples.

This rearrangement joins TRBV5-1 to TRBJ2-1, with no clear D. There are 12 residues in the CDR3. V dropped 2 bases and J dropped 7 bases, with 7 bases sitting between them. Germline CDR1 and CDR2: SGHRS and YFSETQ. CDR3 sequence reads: CASSLRKNEQFF. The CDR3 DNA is TGCGCCAGCAGCTTAAGGAAAAATGAGCAGTTCTTC.

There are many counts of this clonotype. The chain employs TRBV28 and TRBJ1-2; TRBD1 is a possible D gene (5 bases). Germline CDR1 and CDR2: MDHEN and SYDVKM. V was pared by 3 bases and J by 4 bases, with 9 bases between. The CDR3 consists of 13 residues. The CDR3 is CASSLGGVYGYTF. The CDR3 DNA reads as TGTGCCAGCAGTTTGGGAGGGGTCTATGGCTACACCTTC.

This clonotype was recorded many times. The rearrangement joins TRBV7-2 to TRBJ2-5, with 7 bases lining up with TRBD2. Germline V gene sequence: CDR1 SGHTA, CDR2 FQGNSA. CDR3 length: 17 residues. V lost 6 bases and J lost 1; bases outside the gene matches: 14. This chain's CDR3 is CASSHLWGGFGQETQYF. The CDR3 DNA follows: TGTGCCAGCAGTCACCTTTGGGGGGGATTCGGCCAAGAGACCCAGTACTTC.

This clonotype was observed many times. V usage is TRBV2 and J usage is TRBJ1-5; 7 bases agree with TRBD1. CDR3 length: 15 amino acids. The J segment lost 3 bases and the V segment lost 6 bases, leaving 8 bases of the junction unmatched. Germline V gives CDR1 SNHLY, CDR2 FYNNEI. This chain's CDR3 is CASSRLQGPNQPQHF. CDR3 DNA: TGTGCCAGCAGCCGTTTACAGGGGCCCAATCAGCCCCAGCATTTT.

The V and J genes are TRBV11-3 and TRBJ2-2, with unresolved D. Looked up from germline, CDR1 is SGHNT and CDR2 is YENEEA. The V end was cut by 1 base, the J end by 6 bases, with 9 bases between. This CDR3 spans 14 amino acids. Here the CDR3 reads CASSLVSVSGELFF. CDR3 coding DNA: TGTGCCAGCAGCTTAGTTTCGGTTTCCGGGGAGCTGTTTTTT.

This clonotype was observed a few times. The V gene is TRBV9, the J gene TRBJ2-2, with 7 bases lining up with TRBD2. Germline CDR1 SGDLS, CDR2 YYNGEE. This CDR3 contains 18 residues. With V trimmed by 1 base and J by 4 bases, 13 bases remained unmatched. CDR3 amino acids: CASSVPLSSGETTGELFF. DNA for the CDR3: TGTGCCAGCAGCGTACCCCTATCCAGCGGGGAAACCACCGGGGAGCTGTTTTTT.

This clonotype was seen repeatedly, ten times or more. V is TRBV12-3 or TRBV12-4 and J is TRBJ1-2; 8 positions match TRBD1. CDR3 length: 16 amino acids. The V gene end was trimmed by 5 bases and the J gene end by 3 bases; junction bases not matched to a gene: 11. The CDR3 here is CASSPQGALLHYGYTF. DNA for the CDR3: TGTGCCAGCAGTCCGCAGGGGGCTCTTCTTCACTATGGCTACACCTTC.

The chain's CDR3 is CSVVVRGAYNEQFF. The DNA of the CDR3 is TGCAGCGTTGTAGTGAGAGGGGCCTACAATGAGCAGTTCTTC. The V gene is TRBV29-1, the J gene TRBJ2-1; D possibly matches TRBD1 or TRBD2 (5 bases each). Germline CDR1 SQVTM, CDR2 ANQGSEA. The CDR3 sequence is 14 residues long. Between the trimmed V and J ends, which lost 4 bases and 2 bases, there was a span of 12 bases.